The clone carrying this TCR delta chain is medium-sized in the sample. Germline V gene lookup returns CDR1 GEAIGNYY and CDR2 EKD. The CDR3 sequence is 16 residues long. The ends were cut back, 0 bases at V and 0 bases at J, with 13 bases in the middle. TCRdb fed the RT-PCR reads to CATT. This repertoire shows about 5,400 delta-chain clones, 9.8% found once; its top ten account for less than 15%. The data are from a study of gamma-delta T cells after stem cell transplantation. The genes are TRDV2 and TRDJ1; TRDD3 is a possible D gene (5 bases). This sequence originates from a human donor. It is not recorded whose cells these are; they may come from a transplant donor. Input material: gamma-delta T cells. CDR3 sequence: CACDTVGGVYTDKLIF. The CDR3 bases are TGTGCCTGTGACACCGTAGGGGGGGTGTACACCGATAAACTCATCTTT.